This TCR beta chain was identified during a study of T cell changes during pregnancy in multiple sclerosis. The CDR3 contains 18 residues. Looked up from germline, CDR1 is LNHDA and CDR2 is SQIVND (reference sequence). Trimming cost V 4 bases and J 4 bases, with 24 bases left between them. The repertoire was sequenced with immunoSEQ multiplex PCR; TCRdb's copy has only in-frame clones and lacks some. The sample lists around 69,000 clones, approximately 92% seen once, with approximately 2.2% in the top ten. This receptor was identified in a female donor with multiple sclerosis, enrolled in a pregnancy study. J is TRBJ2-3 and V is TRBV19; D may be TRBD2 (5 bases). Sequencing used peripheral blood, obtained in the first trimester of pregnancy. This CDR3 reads CASSTLDLRGRTADTQYF. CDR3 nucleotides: TGTGCCAGTAGTACCCTGGACCTTCGCGGGCGAACGGCAGATACGCAGTATTTT.